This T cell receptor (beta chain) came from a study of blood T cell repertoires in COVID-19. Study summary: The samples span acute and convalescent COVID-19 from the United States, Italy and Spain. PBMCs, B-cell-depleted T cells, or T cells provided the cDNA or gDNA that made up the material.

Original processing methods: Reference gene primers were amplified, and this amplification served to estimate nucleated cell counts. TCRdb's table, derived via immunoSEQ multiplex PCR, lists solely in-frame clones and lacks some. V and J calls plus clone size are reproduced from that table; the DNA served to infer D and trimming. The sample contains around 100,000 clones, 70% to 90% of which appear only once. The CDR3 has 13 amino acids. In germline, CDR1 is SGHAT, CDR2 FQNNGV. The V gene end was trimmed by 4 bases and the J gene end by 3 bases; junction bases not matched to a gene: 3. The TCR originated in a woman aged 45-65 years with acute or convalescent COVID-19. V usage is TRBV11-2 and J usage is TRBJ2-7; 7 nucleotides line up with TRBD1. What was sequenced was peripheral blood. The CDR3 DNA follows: TGTGCCAGCAGCTCGAACAGGGGCTACGAGCAGTACTTC. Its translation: CASSSNRGYEQYF.